This T cell receptor beta chain came from a study of blood T cells in healthy people across ages. Study overall: There was about one barcoded beta molecule captured by template switching per two T cells.

This CDR3 is 13 amino acids long. Germline assignment: CDR1 MNHNS and CDR2 SASEGT. About this clonotype: The antigen is not known. An end of the junction differs from the germline gene, which may be a read error.

PCR was performed a second time for about 7 to 12 cycles using a sample-barcoded 5' primer and a J-beta primer mix. TCRdb processed the 5' RACE reads anew with MiXCR; each CDR3 protein has one entry. The data show about 800,000 distinct CDR3 sequences, 20% to 25% seen once. Study-wide points: It was not possible, with unsorted PBMCs, to conclusively compare naive and antigen-experienced cells.

These records were also assigned to another study, of T cells of mothers and their children.

This chain joins TRBV6-1 and TRBJ2-7, with a tentative D call TRBD1 (6 bases). The source of this sequence is a boy aged 5-17 years in good health. Material for sequencing was blood. This chain's CDR3 is CGSRGHSPYEQYF. The CDR3 DNA reads TGTGGCAGCAGGGGACATTCACCCTACGAGCAGTACTTC.